The 27 T cell receptor beta chains presented below share a single source sample, sequenced in a study of blood T cell repertoires in COVID-19. Only in-frame clones appear in the TCRdb table, and some are missing; sequencing was by immunoSEQ multiplex PCR. The sample shows 190,000 or so clones, approximately 80% of them seen only once. Specimen: PBMCs or T cells enriched from blood (not recorded which). The receptors here all came from a man aged 40-55 years who had recovered from COVID-19.

The chain combines TRBV7-9 with TRBJ2-2, with 8 positions matching TRBD2. Germline V gene data show CDR1 as SEHNR and CDR2 as FQNEAQ (reference sequence). The CDR3 runs to 17 residues. The ends lost 1 base at V and 6 bases at J; junction bases unmatched: 10. The CDR3 spells CASSLESSGLAAGELFF. The CDR3 coding sequence is TGTGCCAGCAGCTTAGAATCTAGCGGGCTCGCGGCCGGGGAGCTGTTTTTT.

This clone was recorded a few times. This chain joins TRBV7-2 and TRBJ1-2, with D maybe TRBD1 (6 bases). The CDR3 is made up of 14 amino acids. The V end was cut by 5 bases, the J end by 6 bases, with 16 bases between. Germline CDR1 is SGHTA and CDR2 is FQGNSA. CDR3 amino acids: CASSGRTASDGYTF. The CDR3, as DNA: TGTGCCAGCAGCGGGCGGACAGCTTCGGATGGCTACACCTTC.

The V call is TRBV6-5, the J call TRBJ1-2, with D unresolved. Germline loops: CDR1 MNHEY, CDR2 SVGAGI. V was shortened by 7 bases and J by 4 bases, with 13 bases between the two germline ends. The CDR3 contains 13 residues. The CDR3 reads CASTMTGSYGYTF. The DNA for the CDR3 is TGTGCCAGCACCATGACGGGGAGCTATGGCTACACCTTC.

The CDR3 protein is CAIKDSPMNTEAFF. The CDR3 nucleotides are TGTGCCATCAAGGACAGTCCCATGAACACTGAAGCTTTCTTT. The rearrangement links TRBV10-3 to TRBJ1-1, with D possibly being TRBD1 (6 bases). With 7 bases removed from V and 0 bases from J, the gap between germline ends came to 12 bases. The CDR3 is 14 residues long. The V gene's germline CDR1 is ENHRY and CDR2 SYGVKD.

J is TRBJ2-5 and V is TRBV24-1; 14 positions match TRBD2. This CDR3 is built from 18 residues. Germline values: CDR1 KGHDR, CDR2 SFDVKD. The trim removed 4 bases at V and 3 bases at J, leaving 9 bases unmatched. The CDR3 here is CATSDSRLAGGREETQYF. The CDR3 DNA reads as TGTGCCACCAGTGACTCTAGACTAGCGGGAGGGCGGGAAGAGACCCAGTACTTC.

The chain couples TRBV19 to TRBJ2-3; D gene ambiguous. V lost 5 bases and J lost 2, with 8 bases in between. The V gene's germline CDR1 is LNHDA and CDR2 SQIVND (reference sequence). The CDR3 extends over 13 amino acids. CDR3 coding DNA: TGTGCCAGTAGTCCTACCTTCACAGATACGCAGTATTTT. Translated: CASSPTFTDTQYF. Full variable domain (rest looked up from reference TRBV19 and TRBJ2-3): DGGITQSPKYLFRKEGQNVTLSCEQNLNHDAMYWYRQDPGQGLRLIYYSQIVNDFQKGDIAEGYSVSREKKESFPLTVTSAQKNPTAFYLCASSPTFTDTQYFGPGTRLTVL.

The J gene is TRBJ1-2, the V gene TRBV30, with D possibly being TRBD1 (6 bases). This CDR3 comprises 13 residues. Deletions cut 2 bases from V and 7 bases from J, with 14 bases between. Germline lookup yields CDR1 GTSNPN and CDR2 SVGIG (reference sequence). The CDR3 DNA is TGTGCCTGGAGTCGCACAGGGTATCGTGGCTACACCTTC. Translated: CAWSRTGYRGYTF.

The chain joins TRBV28 to TRBJ2-7; 8 nucleotides line up with TRBD2. J was trimmed by 6 bases and V by 6 bases; bases with no gene match: 19. The CDR3 runs 17 residues. Germline V gene sequence: CDR1 MDHEN, CDR2 SYDVKM. CDR3: CASSLPEDSGILSEQYF. The CDR3 bases are TGTGCCAGCAGCTTACCGGAGGATAGCGGGATCCTCTCCGAGCAGTACTTC.

The rearrangement links TRBV24-1 to TRBJ2-3; D possibly corresponds to TRBD2 (5 bases). Germline V lookup: CDR1 KGHDR, CDR2 SFDVKD. Trimming stripped 6 bases from V and 2 bases from J, with 11 bases between. The CDR3 extends over 14 amino acids. The CDR3 DNA reads as TGTGCCACCAGTTCTAGCCTCCCCACAGATACGCAGTATTTT. Residues: CATSSSLPTDTQYF.

CDR3 region: CASSLSGGPAGSSYNEQFF. In nucleotides, the CDR3 is TGTGCCAGCAGCTTAAGCGGGGGCCCGGCCGGGAGCTCCTACAATGAGCAGTTCTTC. The J gene is TRBJ2-1, the V gene TRBV7-3, with D perhaps matching TRBD2 (7 bases). The CDR3 contains 19 residues. Germline-derived CDR1 and CDR2 are SGHTA and FQGTGA. The V end lost 1 base, the J end lost 0 bases, and 19 bases lay between the germline ends.

This clone has just a few counts. V and J are TRBV28 and TRBJ1-5, with D hard to call. Germline V gene sequence: CDR1 MDHEN, CDR2 SYDVKM. The CDR3 runs 18 residues. The V end was cut by 3 bases, the J end by 0 bases, with 18 bases between. The CDR3 spells CASSLGGLGRYSNQPQHF. DNA of the CDR3: TGTGCCAGCAGTTTGGGTGGTTTGGGCAGATATAGCAATCAGCCCCAGCATTTT.

This chain connects TRBV11-2 to TRBJ2-1, with 11 positions matching TRBD2. The trim removed 5 bases at V and 4 bases at J, leaving 7 bases unmatched. The CDR3 covers 16 residues. Germline assignment: CDR1 SGHAT and CDR2 FQNNGV. In DNA, the CDR3 is TGTGCCAGCAGCCGCTCCGGGACTAGCGGATACAATGAGCAGTTCTTC. It specifies CASSRSGTSGYNEQFF.

This clone was counted once. The chain couples TRBV2 to TRBJ1-5; D not certain. Germline V gene data show CDR1 as SNHLY and CDR2 as FYNNEI. The V gene lost 6 bases and the J gene lost 0 bases, with 18 bases spanning the gap. The CDR3 has 17 residues. The CDR3 loop is CASRRVTADYSNQPQHF. CDR3 sequence (DNA): TGTGCCAGCAGGAGGGTTACTGCGGATTATAGCAATCAGCCCCAGCATTTT.

The chain links TRBV5-1 to TRBJ2-7; the D gene is possibly TRBD2 (6 bases). The V and J ends lost 4 bases and 1 base respectively, with 12 bases between them. Germline V gene lookup returns CDR1 SGHRS and CDR2 YFSETQ. The CDR3 runs 14 residues. The CDR3 sequence is CASSPWGVSYEQYF. For the CDR3, the DNA is TGCGCCAGCAGCCCATGGGGGGTTTCCTACGAGCAGTACTTC.

This sequence joins TRBV15 and TRBJ1-1; D perhaps matches TRBD1 (6 bases). V dropped 1 base and J dropped 0 bases, with 9 bases sitting between them. The CDR3 loop spans 15 amino acids. Germline V gene lookup returns CDR1 LNHNV and CDR2 YYDKDF (reference sequence). As DNA, the CDR3 is TGTGCCACCAGCAGAGCGACAGGAATGAACACTGAAGCTTTCTTT. It specifies CATSRATGMNTEAFF. Supplemented by reference TRBV15 and TRBJ1-1, the full variable domain reads DAMVIQNPRYQVTQFGKPVTLSCSQTLNHNVMYWYQQKSSQAPKLLFHYYDKDFNNEADTPDNFQSRRPNTSFCFLDIRSPGLGDTAMYLCATSRATGMNTEAFFGQGTRLTVV.

This chain links TRBV19 with TRBJ1-4; unclear D gene. CDR1 and CDR2 (germline): LNHDA, SQIVND (reference sequence). The length of the CDR3 is 15 residues. Trimming removed 3 bases at V and 4 bases at J, with 12 bases between. CDR3 sequence (DNA): TGTGCCAGTAGTATCCGGTTTGGACTTAATGAAAAACTGTTTTTT. It specifies CASSIRFGLNEKLFF.

CDR3 nucleotides: TGTGCCAGCAGTTCCCCTGACAGGGGGGTTCATGGCTACACCTTC. This gives the protein CASSSPDRGVHGYTF. The chain is built from TRBV27 and TRBJ1-2; 9 bases line up with TRBD1. The CDR3 spans 15 residues. V was clipped by 4 bases and J by 6 bases; unmatched bases: 9. Germline CDR1 MNHEY, CDR2 SMNVEV (reference sequence).

This clone was detected many times. The V call is TRBV7-9, the J call TRBJ1-2; D not certain. The CDR3 has 16 residues. Trimming removed 5 bases from V and 8 bases from J, with 24 bases in between. The V gene's germline CDR1 is SEHNR and CDR2 FQNEAQ (reference sequence). The CDR3 here is CASSPNAQWLSQGYTF. CDR3 coding DNA: TGTGCCAGCAGCCCCAACGCACAGTGGCTGAGTCAGGGCTACACCTTC. The variable domain in full, completed from reference TRBV7-9 and TRBJ1-2, reads DTGVSQNPRHKITKRGQNVTFRCDPISEHNRLYWYRQTLGQGPEFLTYFQNEAQLEKSRLLSDRFSAERPKGSFSTLEIQRTEQGDSAMYLCASSPNAQWLSQGYTFGSGTRLTVV.

The rearrangement uses TRBV7-8 and TRBJ2-5; 10 nucleotides line up with TRBD2. The V and J ends lost 2 bases and 4 bases, in that order; junction bases with no gene match: 4. The CDR3 spans 15 residues. CDR1 and CDR2 from the germline V gene are SGHVS and FQNEAQ. The CDR3 region has the DNA TGTGCCAGCAGCTTAACTAGCGGGGAGGGAGAGACCCAGTACTTC. Translating gives CASSLTSGEGETQYF.

CDR3 loop: CASRGGDGDQPQHF. The CDR3 DNA reads TGTGCCAGCAGGGGGGGAGACGGTGATCAGCCCCAGCATTTT. This sequence joins TRBV21-1 and TRBJ1-5. TRBV21-1 has pseudogene status. The CDR3 length is 14 residues.

The rearrangement links TRBV30 to TRBJ1-3; tentative D call: TRBD1 (6 bases). The ends were cut back, 8 bases at V and 0 bases at J, with 14 bases in the middle. The CDR3 has 14 amino acids. Germline V gives CDR1 GTSNPN, CDR2 SVGIG (reference sequence). The chain's CDR3 is CARGTHRSGNTIYF. DNA of the CDR3: TGTGCCCGAGGGACACATCGCTCTGGAAACACCATATATTTT.

The rearrangement joins TRBV28 to TRBJ1-1, with D possibly matching TRBD1 (6 bases). Germline CDR1 and CDR2: MDHEN and SYDVKM. The CDR3 runs 12 residues. Trimming shortened V by 6 bases and J by 10 bases, and 15 bases separated the two germline ends. Here the CDR3 reads CASRNRVLVAFF. In nucleotides, the CDR3 is TGTGCCAGCAGGAACAGGGTTTTAGTAGCTTTCTTT.

V is TRBV2 and J is TRBJ2-4, with D perhaps matching TRBD1 (6 bases). Germline V gene sequence: CDR1 SNHLY, CDR2 FYNNEI. CDR3 length equals 15 residues. V was clipped by 3 bases and J by 0 bases, with 9 bases between them. The CDR3 sequence: CASSDTGLAKNIQYF. DNA of the CDR3: TGTGCCAGCAGTGACACAGGGCTAGCCAAAAACATTCAGTACTTC.

The V and J genes are TRBV3-1 (or the pseudogene TRBV3-2) and TRBJ2-1, with 12 bases identical to TRBD1. Losses at the gene ends were 4 bases for V and 8 bases for J; bases not matched to a gene: 3. The CDR3 spans 14 residues. Germline lookup yields CDR1 LGHDT and CDR2 YNNKEL (reference sequence). The CDR3 here is CASSPGQGAYEQFF. DNA of the CDR3: TGTGCCAGCAGCCCGGGACAGGGGGCCTATGAGCAGTTCTTC.

V usage is TRBV24-1 and J usage is TRBJ2-7, with a tentative D call TRBD2 (6 bases). The germline V gene encodes CDR1 KGHDR and CDR2 SFDVKD. This CDR3 contains 13 residues. V was clipped by 6 bases and J by 5 bases, with 13 bases between them. As DNA, the CDR3 is TGTGCCACCAGTCGAGCGGGTAGTCACGAGCAGTACTTC. It specifies CATSRAGSHEQYF.

This clone was observed a handful of times. The chain couples TRBV5-1 to TRBJ2-2; 11 bases are a match to TRBD2. V lost 1 base and J lost 4; bases outside the gene matches: 0. Germline V gene sequence: CDR1 SGHRS, CDR2 YFSETQ. CDR3 length: 15 residues. The CDR3 bases are TGCGCCAGCAGCTTGACTAGCGGGAGCACCGGGGAGCTGTTTTTT. Translating it yields CASSLTSGSTGELFF. The full variable domain, its missing parts supplied by reference TRBV5-1 and TRBJ2-2, is KAGVTQTPRYLIKTRGQQVTLSCSPISGHRSVSWYQQTPGQGLQFLFEYFSETQRNKGNFPGRFSGRQFSNSRSEMNVSTLELGDSALYLCASSLTSGSTGELFFGEGSRLTVL.

The gene calls are TRBV19 and TRBJ1-2; possible D gene TRBD1, 5 bases. Germline assignment: CDR1 LNHDA and CDR2 SQIVND (reference sequence). This CDR3 has 12 amino acids. V was clipped by 3 bases and J by 8 bases, with 10 bases between them. CDR3 bases: TGTGCCAGTAGTATCCAGGGATGGGGCTACACCTTC. Protein sequence: CASSIQGWGYTF.